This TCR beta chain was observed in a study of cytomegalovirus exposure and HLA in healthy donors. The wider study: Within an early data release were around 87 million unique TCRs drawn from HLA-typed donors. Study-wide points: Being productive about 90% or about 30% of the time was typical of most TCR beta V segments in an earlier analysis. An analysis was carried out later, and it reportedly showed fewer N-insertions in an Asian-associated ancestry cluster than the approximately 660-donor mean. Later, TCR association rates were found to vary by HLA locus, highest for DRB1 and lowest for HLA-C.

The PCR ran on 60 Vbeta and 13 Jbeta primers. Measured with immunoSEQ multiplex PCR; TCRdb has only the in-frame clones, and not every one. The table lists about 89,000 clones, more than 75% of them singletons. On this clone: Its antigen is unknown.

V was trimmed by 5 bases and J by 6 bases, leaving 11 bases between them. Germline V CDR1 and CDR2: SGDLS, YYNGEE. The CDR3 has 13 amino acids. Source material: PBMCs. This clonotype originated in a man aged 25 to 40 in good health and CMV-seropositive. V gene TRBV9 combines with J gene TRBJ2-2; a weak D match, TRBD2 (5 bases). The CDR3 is CASSEDLSGELFF. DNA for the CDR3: TGTGCCAGCAGTGAGGACTTATCCGGGGAGCTGTTTTTT. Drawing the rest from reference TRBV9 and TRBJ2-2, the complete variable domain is DSGVTQTPKHLITATGQRVTLRCSPRSGDLSVYWYQQSLDQGLQFLIQYYNGEERAKGNILERFSAQQFPDLHSELNLSSLELGDSALYFCASSEDLSGELFFGEGSRLTVL.